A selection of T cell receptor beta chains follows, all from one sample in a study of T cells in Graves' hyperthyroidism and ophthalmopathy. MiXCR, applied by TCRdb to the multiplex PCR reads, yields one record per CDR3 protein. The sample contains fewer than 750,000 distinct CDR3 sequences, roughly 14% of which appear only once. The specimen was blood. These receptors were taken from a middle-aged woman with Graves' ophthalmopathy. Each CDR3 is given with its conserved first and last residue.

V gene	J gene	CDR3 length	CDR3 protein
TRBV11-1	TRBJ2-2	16	CASSFLTSFNTGELFF
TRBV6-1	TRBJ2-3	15	CASGRTGVLPDTQYF
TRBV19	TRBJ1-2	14	CASSIVQGLGGYTF
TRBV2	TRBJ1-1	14	CASSEMAGNTEAFF
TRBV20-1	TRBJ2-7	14	CSARPVRGSYEQYF
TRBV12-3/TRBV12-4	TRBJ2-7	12	CASSLGSAEQYF
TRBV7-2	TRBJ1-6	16	CASSLGEGALNSPLHF
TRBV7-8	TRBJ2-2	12	CASSQSVGELFF
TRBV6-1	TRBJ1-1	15	CASRINGEIGTEAFF
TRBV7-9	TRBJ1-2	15	CASSLEGGTVYGYTF
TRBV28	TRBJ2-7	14	CASSLGPSGSSQYF
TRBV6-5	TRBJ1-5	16	CASSYSGPGGGQPQHF
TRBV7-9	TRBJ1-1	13	CASGAEMNTEAFF
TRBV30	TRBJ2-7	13	CAWSPRLRNEQYF
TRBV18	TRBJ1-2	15	CASSPRQDDNYGYTF
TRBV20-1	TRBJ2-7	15	CSAPGLAGGLYEQYF
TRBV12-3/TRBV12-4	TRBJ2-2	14	CATSQGWNTGELFF
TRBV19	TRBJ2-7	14	CASRKQGPTYEQYF
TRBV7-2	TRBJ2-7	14	CASSLDPSRGEQYF
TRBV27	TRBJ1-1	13	CASSLRGKMGAFF
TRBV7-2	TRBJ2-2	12	CASKGLIGELFF
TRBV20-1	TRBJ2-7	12	CSTGPGRDEQYF
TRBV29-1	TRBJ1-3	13	CSVYRDSGNTIYF
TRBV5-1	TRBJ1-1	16	CASSLALGQTHTEAFF
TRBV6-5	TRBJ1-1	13	CASSYPGRTEAFF
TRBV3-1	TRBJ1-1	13	CASSPPGTGLAFF
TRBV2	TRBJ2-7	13	CASRRVLSYEQYF
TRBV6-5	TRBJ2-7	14	CASSYLRSSYEQYF
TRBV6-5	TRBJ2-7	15	CASISDTTRRYEQYF
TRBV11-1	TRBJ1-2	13	CASSFSQGYGYTF
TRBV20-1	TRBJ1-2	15	CSAPGQGEFNYGYTF
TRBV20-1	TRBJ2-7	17	CSARNEGGTGYSYEQYF
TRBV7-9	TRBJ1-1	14	CASSLLTGQTEAFF
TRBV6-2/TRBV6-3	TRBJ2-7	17	CASSRGTSGVIIYEQYF
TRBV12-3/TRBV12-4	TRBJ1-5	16	CASSLVYRGSGQPQHF
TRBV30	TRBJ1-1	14	CAWSDIAFQWMAFF
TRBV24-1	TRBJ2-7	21	CATKGLAGSRAKGLGGYEQYF
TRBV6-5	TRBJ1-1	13	CASSTSKNTEAFF
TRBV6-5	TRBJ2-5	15	CASSYSGSLGQTQYF
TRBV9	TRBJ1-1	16	CASSAPTRVMNTEAFF
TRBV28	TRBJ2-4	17	CASSLGLAGALGNIQYF
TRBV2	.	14	CASSEDRSNQPQYF
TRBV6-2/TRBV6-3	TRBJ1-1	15	CASSYSWGENTEAFF
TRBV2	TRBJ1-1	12	CATGTVNTEAFF
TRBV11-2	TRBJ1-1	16	CASSLGFRQTNTEAFF
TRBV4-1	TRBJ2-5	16	CASSQGASGFQETQYF
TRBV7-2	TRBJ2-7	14	CASSFDGEIYEQYF
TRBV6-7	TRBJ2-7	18	CASSCRLAGEGSTYEQYF
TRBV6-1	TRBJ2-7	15	CASSPSGTAIYEQYF